This TCR beta chain was obtained from a study of T-cell memory formation after mild COVID-19. The wider study: The two donors had largely donor-specific TCR clusters.

This clonotype has ten or more counts. The CDR3 spans 16 residues. The ends were cut back, 4 bases at V and 1 base at J, with 16 bases in the middle. Per the germline V gene, CDR1 is SGDLS and CDR2 is YYNGEE. Constant-segment primers and 5'RACE yielded cDNA libraries for TCR alpha and TCR beta, each carrying sample barcodes and UMIs. TCRdb reanalysed the 5' RACE reads using MiXCR and keeps one entry per CDR3 protein. The sample lists 120,000 to 150,000 distinct CDR3 sequences, approximately 5.7% occurring once. What was sequenced was PBMCs or a T cell subset sorted from them (not recorded which). This rearrangement joins TRBV9 to TRBJ2-3; D might be TRBD2 (6 bases). This sequence originates from an adult woman who had mild COVID-19 (a few samples of this study predate the infection). Cell type and time point are not known. The CDR3 is CASSYRTGVGTDTQYF. DNA for the CDR3: TGTGCCAGCAGCTACCGGACGGGGGTGGGCACAGATACGCAGTATTTT.